A selection of T cell receptor beta chains follows, all from one sample in a study of blood T cell repertoires in COVID-19. Using immunoSEQ multiplex PCR, the repertoire was profiled, and TCRdb retains in-frame clones only, with some absent. This table has about 230,000 clones, around nine tenths appearing once. The sequencing sample was made of PBMCs or T cells enriched from blood (not recorded which). All receptors derive from a man aged 25 to 40 who had recovered from COVID-19. The CDR3 runs from the conserved cysteine through the conserved F or W. D genes are given only for firm matches. Clone size is not always given. Where it is, it says once, few, many or a class for expanded clones.

v_gene	j_gene	d_gene	abundance	CDR3aa	CDR3nt
TRBV19	TRBJ2-1	NA	NA	CASSLTSYNEQFF	TGTGCCAGTAGCCTTACTAGCTACAATGAGCAGTTCTTC
TRBV6-6	TRBJ2-2	TRBD2	NA	CASSRLSGRAPGELFF	TGTGCCAGCAGTCGACTTAGCGGGAGGGCTCCCGGGGAGCTGTTTTTT
TRBV7-2	TRBJ2-5	NA	NA	CASSLADPHTGRTQYF	TGTGCCAGCAGCTTAGCTGACCCACACACGGGTCGGACCCAGTACTTC
TRBV7-9	TRBJ2-1	TRBD2	few	CASSPRTSALSNEQFF	TGTGCCAGCAGCCCGCGGACTAGCGCACTGAGTAATGAGCAGTTCTTC
TRBV6-5	TRBJ2-7	NA	NA	CASWGQVLFSYEQYF	TGTGCCAGCTGGGGGCAGGTCTTATTCTCCTACGAGCAGTACTTC
TRBV5-1	TRBJ1-4	TRBD1	NA	CASSLATGVEKLFF	TGCGCCAGCAGCTTGGCGACAGGGGTTGAAAAACTGTTTTTT
TRBV5-4	TRBJ1-2	NA	NA	CASSFSSGRENGYTF	TGTGCCAGCAGCTTTAGCTCGGGGAGGGAGAATGGCTACACCTTC
TRBV24-1	TRBJ2-2	TRBD2	NA	CATSEIQGGGPGELFF	TGTGCCACCAGTGAAATACAGGGCGGGGGGCCCGGGGAGCTGTTTTTT
TRBV28	TRBJ1-5	NA	NA	CASSVLAGLGQPQHF	TGTGCCAGCAGTGTCCTCGCGGGGTTAGGTCAGCCCCAGCATTTT
TRBV6-4	TRBJ2-3	TRBD2	NA	CASSPGLAGGPVADTQYF	TGTGCCAGCAGCCCGGGACTAGCGGGGGGTCCGGTCGCAGATACGCAGTATTTT
TRBV7-3	TRBJ2-2	NA	NA	CASSLGPTGELFF	TGTGCCAGCAGCTTAGGGCCCACCGGGGAGCTGTTTTTT
TRBV27	TRBJ2-3	TRBD2	NA	CASSRGLAGFTDTQYF	TGTGCCAGCAGTAGGGGACTAGCGGGATTCACAGATACGCAGTATTTT
TRBV14	TRBJ2-5	TRBD1	NA	CASSRDRQETQYF	TGTGCCAGCAGCCGGGACAGGCAAGAGACCCAGTACTTC
TRBV5-1	TRBJ1-5	NA	NA	CASRPGHGGQPQHF	TGCGCCAGCAGACCGGGACACGGTGGACAGCCCCAGCATTTT
TRBV6-5	TRBJ1-1	TRBD1	once	CASSYGTGWDTEAFF	TGTGCCAGCAGTTACGGGACAGGGTGGGACACTGAAGCTTTCTTT
TRBV11-3	TRBJ1-2	NA	few	CASSWGGGDPYGYTF	TGTGCCAGCAGCTGGGGGGGAGGGGATCCCTATGGCTACACCTTC
TRBV6-6	TRBJ1-6	TRBD1	once	CASSSSGQGRSPLHF	TGTGCCAGCAGTTCCTCGGGACAGGGGCGTTCACCCCTCCACTTT
TRBV3-1/TRBV3-2	TRBJ1-1	NA	NA	CASSPTMRGTEAFF	TGTGCCAGCAGCCCCACAATGCGGGGAACTGAAGCTTTCTTT
TRBV2	TRBJ1-1	NA	NA	CASNLQLLNTEAFF	TGTGCCAGCAATCTACAGTTACTGAACACTGAAGCTTTCTTT
TRBV12-3/TRBV12-4	TRBJ1-2	TRBD1	few	CASSTDRGYGYTF	TGTGCCAGCAGCACGGACAGGGGCTATGGCTACACCTTC
TRBV30	TRBJ1-6	NA	NA	CAWSGGGSQPLHF	TGTGCCTGGAGTGGCGGGGGTTCACAGCCCCTCCACTTT
TRBV7-9	TRBJ2-7	TRBD1	NA	CASTRGQGYEQYF	TGTGCCAGCACGCGGGGACAGGGCTACGAGCAGTACTTC
TRBV5-1	TRBJ2-3	TRBD1	NA	CASSLTPVTGGVGSTSDTQYF	TGCGCCAGCAGCTTAACGCCGGTGACAGGGGGCGTGGGGTCAACTTCAGATACGCAGTATTTT
TRBV5-1	TRBJ2-5	TRBD1	NA	CASSLGTGLPETQYF	TGCGCCAGCAGCTTGGGGACAGGACTCCCGGAGACCCAGTACTTC
TRBV20-1	TRBJ2-7	TRBD2	NA	CSASLLAGGGSYEQYF	TGCAGTGCTAGTCTCTTAGCGGGAGGAGGTTCCTACGAGCAGTACTTC
TRBV7-2	TRBJ2-3	NA	NA	CASSPPGLAPNTQYF	TGTGCCAGCAGCCCTCCCGGGCTAGCCCCAAATACGCAGTATTTT
TRBV3-1/TRBV3-2	TRBJ1-3	NA	NA	CATRQRGNFGNTIYF	TGTGCCACCCGCCAAAGGGGAAATTTTGGAAACACCATATATTTT
TRBV18	TRBJ2-2	NA	NA	CASSPGVNLNGELFF	TGTGCCAGCTCACCAGGAGTAAATCTTAACGGGGAGCTGTTTTTT
TRBV10-2	TRBJ2-2	TRBD2	NA	CASRWRGRATGELFF	TGCGCCAGCAGGTGGCGCGGGAGGGCGACCGGGGAGCTGTTTTTT
TRBV3-1/TRBV3-2	TRBJ2-2	TRBD2	NA	CASRGRANTGELFF	TGTGCCAGCAGGGGGAGGGCAAACACCGGGGAGCTGTTTTTT
TRBV6-5	TRBJ1-6	NA	NA	CASSLQGRLGSPLHF	TGTGCCAGCAGCCTACAGGGCCGGTTGGGTTCACCCCTCCACTTT
TRBV7-2	TRBJ1-1	TRBD1	NA	CASSFPGQTNTEAFF	TGTGCCAGCAGCTTCCCGGGACAGACGAACACTGAAGCTTTCTTT
TRBV12-3/TRBV12-4	TRBJ2-5	NA	NA	CASSFSTQETQYF	TGTGCCAGCAGTTTTAGTACGCAAGAGACCCAGTACTTC
TRBV7-9	TRBJ1-6	NA	NA	CASSLEGLGNSPLHF	TGTGCCAGCAGCTTAGAGGGGTTGGGGAATTCACCCCTCCACTTT
TRBV30	TRBJ1-6	NA	NA	CAWKRGFLRGRENSPLHF	TGTGCCTGGAAACGCGGATTCCTGAGGGGTCGGGAGAATTCACCCCTCCACTTT
TRBV6-5	TRBJ2-7	NA	NA	CASKVGQGIYEQYF	TGTGCCAGCAAGGTCGGGCAGGGCATTTACGAGCAGTACTTC
TRBV25-1	TRBJ1-5	NA	NA	CASSVSSNQPQHF	TGTGCCAGCAGCGTATCTAGCAATCAGCCCCAGCATTTT
TRBV27	TRBJ1-6	TRBD1	NA	CASSPWGQGKDSPLHF	TGTGCCAGCAGTCCGTGGGGACAGGGAAAGGATTCACCCCTCCACTTT
TRBV24-1	TRBJ1-5	NA	NA	CATSPAGGDQPQHF	TGTGCCACCAGTCCAGCGGGAGGGGATCAGCCCCAGCATTTT
TRBV30	TRBJ2-3	NA	NA	CAWSVRYTQYF	TGTGCCTGGAGTGTACGGTATACGCAGTATTTT
TRBV9	TRBJ2-3	TRBD2	NA	CASSGILAVSTDTQYF	TGTGCCAGCAGCGGTATACTAGCGGTTAGCACAGATACGCAGTATTTT
TRBV27	TRBJ1-2	NA	NA	CASSGGEGNYGYTF	TGTGCCAGCAGTGGGGGGGAAGGTAACTATGGCTACACCTTC
TRBV5-8	TRBJ2-6	NA	NA	CASSLVYSGANVLTF	TGTGCCAGCAGCTTGGTGTACTCTGGGGCCAACGTCCTGACTTTC
TRBV6-5	TRBJ2-3	TRBD1	NA	CASSYRDRGSDTQYF	TGTGCCAGCAGTTACCGGGACAGGGGGTCAGATACGCAGTATTTT
TRBV5-1	TRBJ2-2	NA	NA	CASSRGQVYTGELFF	TGCGCCAGCAGCCGCGGACAAGTCTACACCGGGGAGCTGTTTTTT
TRBV7-9	TRBJ1-1	TRBD1	NA	CASSPGQGASTEAFF	TGTGCCAGCAGCCCGGGACAGGGGGCGAGTACTGAAGCTTTCTTT
TRBV30	TRBJ1-1	NA	NA	CAYSGNTEAFF	TGTGCCTACTCCGGGAACACTGAAGCTTTCTTT
TRBV29-1	TRBJ2-7	NA	NA	CSVGDTPYEQYF	TGCAGCGTTGGAGATACACCCTACGAGCAGTACTTC
TRBV24-1	TRBJ1-2	TRBD1	NA	CALVNRDRVYGYTF	TGTGCCCTGGTGAACCGGGACAGGGTTTATGGCTACACCTTC
TRBV6-2/TRBV6-3	TRBJ2-5	TRBD2	NA	CASSYSTSGGFGETQYF	TGTGCCAGCAGTTACTCGACTAGCGGGGGGTTTGGAGAGACCCAGTACTTC
TRBV6-5	TRBJ2-7	TRBD2	NA	CASSYSGGGEYEQYF	TGTGCCAGCAGTTACAGCGGGGGTGGGGAGTACGAGCAGTACTTC
TRBV4-2	TRBJ2-1	TRBD2	NA	CASSQDVGGGPLIYNEQFF	TGTGCCAGCAGCCAAGATGTCGGCGGGGGGCCTCTGATTTACAATGAGCAGTTCTTC